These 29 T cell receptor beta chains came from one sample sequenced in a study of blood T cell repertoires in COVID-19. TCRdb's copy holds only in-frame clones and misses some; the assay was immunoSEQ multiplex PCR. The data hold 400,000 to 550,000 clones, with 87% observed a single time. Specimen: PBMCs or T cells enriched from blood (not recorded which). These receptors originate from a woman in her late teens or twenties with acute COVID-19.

CDR3 amino acids: CASSHQGGQGYYEQYF. In nucleotides, the CDR3 is TGCGCCAGCAGTCACCAAGGGGGACAGGGGTACTACGAGCAGTACTTC. J is TRBJ2-7 and V is TRBV23-1, with 10 bases that match TRBD1. TRBV23-1 carries the ORF label, with uncertain function. V shed 3 bases, J shed 3 bases, and the junction held 8 bases outside the gene matches. The length of the CDR3 is 16 residues.

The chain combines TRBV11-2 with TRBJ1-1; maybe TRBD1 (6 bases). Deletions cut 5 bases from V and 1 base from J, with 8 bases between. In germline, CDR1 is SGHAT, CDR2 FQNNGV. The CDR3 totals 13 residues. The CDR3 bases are TGTGCCAGCAGCACGGGACAGAACACTGAAGCTTTCTTT. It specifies CASSTGQNTEAFF.

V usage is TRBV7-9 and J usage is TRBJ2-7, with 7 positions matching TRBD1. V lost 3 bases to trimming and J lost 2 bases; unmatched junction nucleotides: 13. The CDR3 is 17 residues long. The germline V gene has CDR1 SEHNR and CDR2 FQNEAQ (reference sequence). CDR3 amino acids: CASSLAQGRMSTYEQYF. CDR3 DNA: TGTGCCAGCAGCTTGGCACAGGGGCGGATGTCCACCTACGAGCAGTACTTC.

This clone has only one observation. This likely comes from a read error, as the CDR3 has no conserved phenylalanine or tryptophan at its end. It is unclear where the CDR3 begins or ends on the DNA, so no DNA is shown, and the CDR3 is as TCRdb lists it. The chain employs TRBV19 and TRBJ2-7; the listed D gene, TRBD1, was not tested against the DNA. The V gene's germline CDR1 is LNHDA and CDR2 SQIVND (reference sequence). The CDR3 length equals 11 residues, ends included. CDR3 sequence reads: CASSIGSDIFL.

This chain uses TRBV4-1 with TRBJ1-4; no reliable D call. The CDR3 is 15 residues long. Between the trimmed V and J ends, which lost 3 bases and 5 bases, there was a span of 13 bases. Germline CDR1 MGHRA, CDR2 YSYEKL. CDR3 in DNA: TGCGCCAGCAGCCAGTACTTCTTGGTGAATGAAAAACTGTTTTTT. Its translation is CASSQYFLVNEKLFF.

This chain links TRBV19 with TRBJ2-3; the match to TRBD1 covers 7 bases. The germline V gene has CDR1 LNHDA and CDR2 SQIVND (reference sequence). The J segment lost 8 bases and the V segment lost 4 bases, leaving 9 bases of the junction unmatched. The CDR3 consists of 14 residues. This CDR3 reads CASSTDRAHSTQYF. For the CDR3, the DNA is TGTGCCAGTAGTACCGACAGGGCCCACTCTACGCAGTATTTT.

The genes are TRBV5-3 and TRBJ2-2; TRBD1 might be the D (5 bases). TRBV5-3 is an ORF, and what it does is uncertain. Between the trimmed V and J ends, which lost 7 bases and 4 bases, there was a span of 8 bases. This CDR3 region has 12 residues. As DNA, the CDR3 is TGTGCCAGACGAAGGGGCACCGGGGAGCTGTTTTTT. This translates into CARRRGTGELFF.

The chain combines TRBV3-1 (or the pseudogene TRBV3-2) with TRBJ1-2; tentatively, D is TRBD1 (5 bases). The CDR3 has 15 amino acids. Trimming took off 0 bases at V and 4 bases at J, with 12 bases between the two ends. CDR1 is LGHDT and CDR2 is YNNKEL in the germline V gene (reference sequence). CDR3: CASSQDPRVSYGYTF. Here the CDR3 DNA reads TGTGCCAGCAGCCAAGATCCCAGGGTGAGCTATGGCTACACCTTC.

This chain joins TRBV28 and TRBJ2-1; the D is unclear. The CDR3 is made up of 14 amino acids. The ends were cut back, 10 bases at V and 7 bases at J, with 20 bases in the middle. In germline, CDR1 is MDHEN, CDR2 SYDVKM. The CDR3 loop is CANSTVFGFNEQFF. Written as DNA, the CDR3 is TGTGCCAACTCAACAGTCTTTGGTTTTAATGAGCAGTTCTTC.

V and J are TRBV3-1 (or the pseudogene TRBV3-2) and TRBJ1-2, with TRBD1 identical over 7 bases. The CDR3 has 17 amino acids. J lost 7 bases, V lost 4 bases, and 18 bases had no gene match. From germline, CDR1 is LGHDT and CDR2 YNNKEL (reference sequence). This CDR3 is CASSPVPMPGQLGGYTF. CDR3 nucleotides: TGTGCCAGCAGCCCCGTCCCGATGCCGGGACAGTTAGGTGGCTACACCTTC.

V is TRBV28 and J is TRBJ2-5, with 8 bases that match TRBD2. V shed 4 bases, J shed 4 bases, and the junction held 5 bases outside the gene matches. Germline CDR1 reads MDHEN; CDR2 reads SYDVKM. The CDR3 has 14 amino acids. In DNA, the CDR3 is TGTGCCAGCAGTTCAGCGGGGGTAGGAGAGACCCAGTACTTC. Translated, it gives CASSSAGVGETQYF. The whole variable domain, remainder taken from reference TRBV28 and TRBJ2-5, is DVKVTQSSRYLVKRTGEKVFLECVQDMDHENMFWYRQDPGLGLRLIYFSYDVKMKEKGDIPEGYSVSREKKERFSLILESASTNQTSMYLCASSSAGVGETQYFGPGTRLLVL.

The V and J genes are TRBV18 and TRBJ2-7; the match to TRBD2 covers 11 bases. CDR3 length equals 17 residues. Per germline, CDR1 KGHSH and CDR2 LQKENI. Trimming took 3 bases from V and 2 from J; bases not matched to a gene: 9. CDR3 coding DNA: TGTGCCAGCTCACCGGTAGCGGGAGGGTCCCTCACCTACGAGCAGTACTTC. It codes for CASSPVAGGSLTYEQYF.

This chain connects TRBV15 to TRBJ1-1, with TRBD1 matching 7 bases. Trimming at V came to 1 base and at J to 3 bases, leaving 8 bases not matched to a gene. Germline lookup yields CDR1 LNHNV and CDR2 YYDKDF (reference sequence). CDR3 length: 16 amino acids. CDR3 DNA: TGTGCCACCAGCAGAGTCGTTGGACAGGCGGACACTGAAGCTTTCTTT. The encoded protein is CATSRVVGQADTEAFF. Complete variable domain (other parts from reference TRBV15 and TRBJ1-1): DAMVIQNPRYQVTQFGKPVTLSCSQTLNHNVMYWYQQKSSQAPKLLFHYYDKDFNNEADTPDNFQSRRPNTSFCFLDIRSPGLGDTAMYLCATSRVVGQADTEAFFGQGTRLTVV.

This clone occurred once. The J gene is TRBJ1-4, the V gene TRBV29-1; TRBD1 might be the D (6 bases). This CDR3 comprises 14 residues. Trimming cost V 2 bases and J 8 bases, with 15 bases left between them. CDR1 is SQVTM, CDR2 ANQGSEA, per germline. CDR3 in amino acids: CSVELRGFGEKLFF. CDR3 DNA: TGCAGCGTTGAACTCAGGGGTTTTGGGGAAAAACTGTTTTTT.

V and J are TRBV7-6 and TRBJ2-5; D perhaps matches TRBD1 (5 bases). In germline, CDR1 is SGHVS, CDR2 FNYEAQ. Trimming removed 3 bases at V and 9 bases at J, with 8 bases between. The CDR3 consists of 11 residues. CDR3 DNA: TGTGCCAGCAGCTTTGAAGGGGCCCAGTACTTC. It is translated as CASSFEGAQYF.

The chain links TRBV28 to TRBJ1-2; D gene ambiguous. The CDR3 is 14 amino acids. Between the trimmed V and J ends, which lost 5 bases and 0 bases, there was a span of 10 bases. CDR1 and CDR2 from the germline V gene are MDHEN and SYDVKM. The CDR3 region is CASSIRDSNYGYTF. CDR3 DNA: TGTGCCAGCAGTATCCGAGACTCTAACTATGGCTACACCTTC.

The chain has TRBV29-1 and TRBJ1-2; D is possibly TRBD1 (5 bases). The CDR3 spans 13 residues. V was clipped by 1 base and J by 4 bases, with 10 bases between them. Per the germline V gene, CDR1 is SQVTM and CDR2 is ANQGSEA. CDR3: CSVEVGGGYGYTF. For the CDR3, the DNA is TGCAGCGTTGAAGTAGGCGGGGGCTATGGCTACACCTTC.

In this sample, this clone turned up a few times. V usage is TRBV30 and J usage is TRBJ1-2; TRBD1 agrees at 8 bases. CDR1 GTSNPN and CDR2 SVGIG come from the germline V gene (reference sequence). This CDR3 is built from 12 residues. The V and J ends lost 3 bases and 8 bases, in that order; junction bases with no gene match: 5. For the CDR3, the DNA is TGTGCCTGGAGGACCTCAGGGGGCGGCTACACCTTC. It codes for CAWRTSGGGYTF.

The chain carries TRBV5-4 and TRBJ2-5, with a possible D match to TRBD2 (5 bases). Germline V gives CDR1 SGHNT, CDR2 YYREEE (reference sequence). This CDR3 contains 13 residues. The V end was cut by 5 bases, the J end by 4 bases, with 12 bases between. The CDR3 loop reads CASRENAGETQYF. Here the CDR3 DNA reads TGTGCCAGCAGAGAAAACGCGGGAGAGACCCAGTACTTC. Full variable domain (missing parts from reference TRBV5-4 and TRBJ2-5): ETGVTQSPTHLIKTRGQQVTLRCSSQSGHNTVSWYQQALGQGPQFIFQYYREEENGRGNFPPRFSGLQFPNYSSELNVNALELDDSALYLCASRENAGETQYFGPGTRLLVL.

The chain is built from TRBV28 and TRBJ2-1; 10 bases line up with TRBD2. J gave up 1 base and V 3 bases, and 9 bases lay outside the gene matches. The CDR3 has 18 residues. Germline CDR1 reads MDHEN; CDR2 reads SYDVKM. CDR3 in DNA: TGTGCCAGCAGTTTTATAAGCGGGAGGGCCGGGTCCTACAATGAGCAGTTCTTC. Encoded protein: CASSFISGRAGSYNEQFF.

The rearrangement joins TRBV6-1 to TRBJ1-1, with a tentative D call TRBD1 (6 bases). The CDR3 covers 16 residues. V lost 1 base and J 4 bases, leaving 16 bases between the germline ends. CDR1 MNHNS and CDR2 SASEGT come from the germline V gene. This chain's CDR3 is CASSEVRGGWLTEAFF. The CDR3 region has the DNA TGTGCCAGCAGTGAAGTTAGGGGGGGATGGCTCACTGAAGCTTTCTTT.

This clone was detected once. The CDR3 bases are TGCGCCAGCAGCCAAGAATGGCAGGGGATCGTAGAGACCCAGTACTTC. Its protein product is CASSQEWQGIVETQYF. The chain couples TRBV4-3 to TRBJ2-5; weak D call: TRBD1 (6 bases). V lost 0 bases to trimming and J lost 4 bases, with 15 bases between them. The CDR3 runs to 16 residues. From germline, CDR1 is LGHNA and CDR2 YSLEER.

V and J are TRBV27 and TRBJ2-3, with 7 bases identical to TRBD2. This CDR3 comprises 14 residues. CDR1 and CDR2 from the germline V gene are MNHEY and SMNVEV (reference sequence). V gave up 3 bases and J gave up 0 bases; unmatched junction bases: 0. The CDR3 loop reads CASSLGGSTDTQYF. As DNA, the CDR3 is TGTGCCAGCAGTTTGGGAGGGAGCACAGATACGCAGTATTTT.

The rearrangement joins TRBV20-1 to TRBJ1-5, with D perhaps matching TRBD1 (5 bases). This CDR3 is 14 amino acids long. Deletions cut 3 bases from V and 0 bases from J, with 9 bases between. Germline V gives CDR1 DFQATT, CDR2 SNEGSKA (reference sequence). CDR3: CSASTGVSNQPQHF. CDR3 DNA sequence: TGCAGTGCTAGTACAGGAGTTAGCAATCAGCCCCAGCATTTT.

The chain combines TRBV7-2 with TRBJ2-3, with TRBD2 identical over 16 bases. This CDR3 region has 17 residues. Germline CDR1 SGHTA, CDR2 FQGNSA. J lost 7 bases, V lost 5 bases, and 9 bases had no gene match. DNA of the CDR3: TGTGCCAGCAGCACGGGACTAGCGGGAGGGCTTCGGAATACGCAGTATTTT. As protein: CASSTGLAGGLRNTQYF.

CDR3: CASSLKRETNNEQFF. CDR3 in DNA: TGTGCCAGCAGCTTGAAGCGGGAGACTAACAATGAGCAGTTCTTC. The chain employs TRBV5-4 and TRBJ2-1; TRBD2 matches at 8 bases. With V trimmed by 1 base and J by 5 bases, 5 bases remained unmatched. CDR1 SGHNT and CDR2 YYREEE come from the germline V gene (reference sequence). This CDR3 is 15 amino acids long.

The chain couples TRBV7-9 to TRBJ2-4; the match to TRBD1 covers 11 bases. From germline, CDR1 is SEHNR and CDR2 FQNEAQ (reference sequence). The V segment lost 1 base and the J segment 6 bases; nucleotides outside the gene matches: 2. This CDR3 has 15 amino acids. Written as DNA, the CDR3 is TGTGCCAGCAGCTTAGTGGGACAGGGGGGAAACATTCAGTACTTC. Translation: CASSLVGQGGNIQYF.

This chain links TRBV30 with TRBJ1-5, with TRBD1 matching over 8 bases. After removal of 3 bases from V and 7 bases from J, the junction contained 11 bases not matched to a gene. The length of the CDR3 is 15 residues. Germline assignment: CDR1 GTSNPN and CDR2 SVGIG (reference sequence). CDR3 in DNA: TGTGCCTGGAGCCTTAAAAACAGGGGGAGGCAGCCCCAGCATTTT. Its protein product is CAWSLKNRGRQPQHF. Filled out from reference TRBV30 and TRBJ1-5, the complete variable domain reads SQTIHQWPATLVQPVGSPLSLECTVEGTSNPNLYWYRQAAGRGLQLLFYSVGIGQISSEVPQNLSASRPQDRQFILSSKKLLLSDSGFYLCAWSLKNRGRQPQHFGDGTRLSIL.

The CDR3 sequence is CATSDPKGVQPQHF. In DNA, the CDR3 is TGTGCCACCAGTGACCCCAAGGGAGTCCAGCCCCAGCATTTT. The rearrangement uses TRBV24-1 and TRBJ1-5; D is uncertain. CDR3 length equals 14 residues. The germline V and J ends were trimmed by 4 bases and 7 bases, with 13 bases remaining between them. Germline CDR1 and CDR2: KGHDR and SFDVKD.